The clone carrying this T cell receptor (beta chain) was observed once. Its antigen remains unidentified. At the survey level, the v3.0 immunoSEQ assay was run. Method: immunoSEQ multiplex PCR; TCRdb's copy keeps in-frame clones and lacks some. This table has some 21,000 clones, around nine tenths appearing once. These data originate in a study of long-term antiretroviral therapy in people with HIV. The study's findings and limits: Pre-ART-expanded clones dominated the repertoire at all time points. Unavailable data included ART adherence, viral resistance and therapy changes (switches in treatment). Collection of the blood, which took place between 2004 and 2017, possibly occurred under older ART regimens.

The CDR3 extends over 16 amino acids. V was clipped by 5 bases and J by 4 bases; unmatched bases: 14. Treatment of all HIV participants took place in the United States. The clonotype comes from a man aged 55-75 years with HIV. The chain is built from TRBV6-7 and TRBJ2-7; 7 positions agree with TRBD1. TRBV6-7 falls under the ORF class, with uncertain function. The starting material was unsorted PBMCs, obtained 2.3 years after starting antiretroviral therapy. The CDR3 nucleotides are TGTGCCAGCAGTACCGGACAGGCGAAATTTGAGTACGAGCAGTACTTC. Translating gives CASSTGQAKFEYEQYF.